This T cell receptor beta chain was sequenced in a study of T cells after posttransplantation cyclophosphamide. Here immunoSEQ multiplex PCR was the method, and the copy in TCRdb shows in-frame clones only, minus some. Of about 36,000 clones listed, over 75% are singletons. Cyclophosphamide on days +3 and +4 followed busulfan-fludarabine conditioning and a marrow graft. CDR3 length: 14 amino acids. V was clipped by 7 bases and J by 6 bases, with 15 bases between them. The germline V gene has CDR1 SGHTA and CDR2 FQGTGA. The chain recombines TRBV7-3 with TRBJ2-2; D is undetermined. The sequence came from a female patient between 40 and 55 years old who received an allogeneic stem cell transplant from a related donor, was CMV-positive, and had no GVHD. Some T cells may be supplied by the graft donor. Source: CD4+ T cells sorted from blood, taken 1903 days after a stem cell transplant with posttransplant cyclophosphamide. The CDR3 coding sequence is TGTGCCAGCACACCCGTGGCTGGAGCCGGGGAGCTGTTTTTT. This codes for CASTPVAGAGELFF.